The source of this TCR beta chain is a study of blood T cell repertoires in COVID-19. The overall study: Researchers got acute and convalescent COVID-19 samples from the United States, Italy and Spain. In each case, the material was cDNA or gDNA derived from T cells, B-cell-depleted T cells, or PBMCs.

Germline assignment: CDR1 MNHEY and CDR2 SVGEGT. Losses at the gene ends were 5 bases for V and 4 bases for J; bases not matched to a gene: 10. The CDR3 spans 15 residues. Under the authors' procedure: Amplification of reference gene primers provided the estimated nucleated cell counts. Repertoires were generated with immunoSEQ multiplex PCR, while TCRdb's copy carries only in-frame clones and drops some. The DNA gave D and trimming, while V, J and clone size come from that table. This table has 150,000 to 200,000 clones, roughly 84% appearing once. The chain is built from TRBV6-2 or TRBV6-3 and TRBJ2-7, with TRBD1 identical over 8 bases. Sequencing input: peripheral blood. The receptor comes from a woman aged 55-70 years with acute or convalescent COVID-19. The CDR3 is CASSRSGTGGYEQYF. In DNA form, the CDR3 reads TGTGCCAGCAGTCGTTCCGGGACAGGCGGGTACGAGCAGTACTTC.